The 5 T cell receptor beta chains given below trace back to one sample, sequenced in a study of blood T cell repertoires in COVID-19. TCRdb's copy holds only in-frame clones and misses some; the assay was immunoSEQ multiplex PCR. Here the sample spans 250,000 to 350,000 clones, roughly 87% being singletons. Material for sequencing was peripheral blood. Receptor source: a woman aged 45-65 years who had recovered from COVID-19.

This clone was detected once. This sequence joins TRBV7-9 and TRBJ2-7; 9 bases are shared with TRBD1. Losses at the gene ends were 5 bases for V and 3 bases for J; bases not matched to a gene: 5. This CDR3 comprises 14 residues. Germline lookup yields CDR1 SEHNR and CDR2 FQNEAQ (reference sequence). The CDR3 region is CASSVQTGGYEQYF. The CDR3 DNA sequence: TGTGCCAGCAGCGTCCAGACAGGGGGCTACGAGCAGTACTTC.

This clone was observed a handful of times. The chain combines TRBV6-2 or TRBV6-3 with TRBJ1-2; TRBD1 matches 7 bases. This CDR3 comprises 16 residues. V shed 0 bases and J 0 bases; nucleotides not matched to a gene: 4. CDR1 is MNHEY and CDR2 is SVGEGT in the germline V gene. The CDR3 bases are TGTGCCAGCAGTTACTCTCAGGGGGGCGCTAACTATGGCTACACCTTC. Translated: CASSYSQGGANYGYTF.

V and J are TRBV6-6 and TRBJ1-1; TRBD1 agrees at 7 bases. The CDR3 is made up of 13 amino acids. The germline V gene encodes CDR1 MNHNY and CDR2 SVGAGI (reference sequence). The junction had 5 bases not matched to a gene; V was cut back by 6 bases and J by 4 bases. Written as DNA, the CDR3 is TGTGCCAGCAGAGACCCAGGGGGCACTGAAGCTTTCTTT. This codes for CASRDPGGTEAFF.

V and J are TRBV7-9 and TRBJ2-5, with 8 nucleotides matching TRBD2. This CDR3 has 13 residues. Germline V gene sequence: CDR1 SEHNR, CDR2 FQNEAQ (reference sequence). With V trimmed by 9 bases and J by 7 bases, 10 bases remained unmatched. The CDR3 nucleotides are TGTGCCAGTCAGAACCGGGGGGGCCGGACCCAGTACTTC. The encoded protein is CASQNRGGRTQYF.

The chain has TRBV11-2 and TRBJ1-4, with D perhaps TRBD1 (5 bases). This CDR3 has 15 residues. CDR1 and CDR2 (germline): SGHAT, FQNNGV. V was clipped by 3 bases and J by 8 bases, with 16 bases between them. CDR3 sequence reads: CASSLSSGREEKLFF. The CDR3 DNA follows: TGTGCCAGCAGCTTGTCGTCAGGGCGAGAGGAAAAACTGTTTTTT.